The 28 T cell receptor beta chains reported below all come from one sample, sequenced in a study of response to subunit inactivated influenza vaccine. Each CDR3 protein is one row after TCRdb ran MiXCR on the RT-PCR reads. This repertoire shows 560,000 or so distinct CDR3 sequences, 6.5% to 8% found once; its top ten account for 10% to 15%. The input for sequencing was PBMCs from blood, taken about 23 months after vaccination. These receptors came from a man aged 50 to 75 who received an inactivated influenza vaccine.

This clonotype appeared many times. The chain uses TRBV12-3 or TRBV12-4 and TRBJ2-5, with unresolved D. V was clipped by 6 bases and J by 4 bases, with 9 bases between them. The CDR3 spans 12 residues. DNA of the CDR3: TGTGCCAGCAGCCGGGCTCGAGAGACCCAGTACTTC. Translating it yields CASSRARETQYF.

This clonotype was observed a handful of times. The V gene is TRBV5-1, the J gene TRBJ2-2; D is undetermined. The CDR3 is 15 amino acids. The germline CDR1 and CDR2 sequences are SGHRS and YFSETQ. The V gene lost 0 bases and the J gene lost 2 bases, with 8 bases spanning the gap. The CDR3 is CASSLEAINTGELFF. The CDR3 DNA follows: TGCGCCAGCAGCTTGGAGGCGATCAACACCGGGGAGCTGTTTTTT.

The chain combines TRBV18 with TRBJ2-7, with TRBD2 as a possible D gene (5 bases). The ends were cut back, 6 bases at V and 6 bases at J, with 18 bases in the middle. This CDR3 contains 14 residues. Germline assignment: CDR1 KGHSH and CDR2 LQKENI. CDR3 residues: CASSRGRTGSEQYF. For the CDR3, the DNA is TGTGCCAGCTCCCGAGGACGGACGGGGTCCGAGCAGTACTTC.

This clonotype has more than one count but fewer than ten. The chain couples TRBV10-2 to TRBJ2-1; no clear D gene. Trimming removed 5 bases at V and 7 bases at J, with 12 bases between. This CDR3 spans 13 amino acids. Germline-derived CDR1 and CDR2 are WSHSY and SAAADI. The CDR3 sequence: CASSRPGFNEQFF. For the CDR3, the DNA is TGCGCCAGCAGTCGGCCCGGGTTTAATGAGCAGTTCTTC.

Concerning this clonotype: A much larger clone is a single base away; this may be a read error. CDR3 bases: TGCGCCAGCGGCCGGGAACATTCCTACGAGCGGTACTTC. Protein sequence: CASGREHSYERYF. This sequence joins TRBV5-1 and TRBJ2-7; D might be TRBD2 (5 bases). Germline loops: CDR1 SGHRS, CDR2 YFSETQ. This CDR3 comprises 13 residues.

The CDR3: CASSSRTEGTEAFF. CDR3 DNA sequence: TGTGCCAGCAGCTCCCGGACAGAGGGGACTGAAGCTTTCTTT. V gene TRBV11-2 combines with J gene TRBJ1-1; possible D gene TRBD1, 6 bases. The germline CDR1 and CDR2 sequences are SGHAT and FQNNGV. CDR3 length: 14 residues. Trimming took 4 bases from V and 5 from J, leaving 14 bases between them.

The chain joins TRBV18 to TRBJ1-3; no clear D. Germline V lookup: CDR1 KGHSH, CDR2 LQKENI. The CDR3 spans 14 residues. The ends were cut back, 6 bases at V and 0 bases at J, with 9 bases in the middle. CDR3: CASSAVVSGNTIYF. CDR3 nucleotide sequence: TGTGCCAGCTCCGCCGTTGTCTCTGGAAACACCATATATTTT.

This clonotype was seen only a few times. The chain recombines TRBV29-1 with TRBJ1-2; 7 bases are a match to TRBD1. The junction had 3 bases not matched to a gene; V was cut back by 7 bases and J by 1 base. The germline V gene encodes CDR1 SQVTM and CDR2 ANQGSEA. The CDR3 totals 12 residues. The CDR3 protein is CSAGQVNYGYTF. CDR3 DNA: TGCAGCGCAGGACAGGTTAACTATGGCTACACCTTC.

With respect to this clonotype: This sequence may be a read error, since a much larger clone differs from it by one base. The V and J genes are TRBV28 and TRBJ2-7; D gene uncertain. The germline CDR1 and CDR2 sequences are MDHEN and SYDVKM. The CDR3 contains 14 residues. DNA of the CDR3: TGTGCCGGCAGTTCTCCCCTTTTCTCCTACGAGCAGTACTTC. This sequence encodes CAGSSPLFSYEQYF.

This clonotype was seen a handful of times. The V and J genes are TRBV25-1 and TRBJ1-5, with D unresolved. With 1 base removed from V and 6 bases from J, the gap between germline ends came to 10 bases. Germline V gene lookup returns CDR1 MGHDK and CDR2 SYGVNS. This CDR3 region has 14 residues. DNA for the CDR3: TGTGCCAGCAGTGAATTGGATTCTAGTCAGCCCCAGCATTTT. Its protein is CASSELDSSQPQHF. The full variable domain, completed using reference TRBV25-1 and TRBJ1-5, is EADIYQTPRYLVIGTGKKITLECSQTMGHDKMYWYQQDPGMELHLIHYSYGVNSTEKGDLSSESTVSRIRTEHFPLTLESARPSHTSQYLCASSELDSSQPQHFGDGTRLSIL.

This chain uses TRBV30 with TRBJ2-5, with D uncertain. The CDR3 is 13 amino acids. V dropped 5 bases and J dropped 4 bases, with 14 bases sitting between them. Germline V gives CDR1 GTSNPN, CDR2 SVGIG (reference sequence). The CDR3 protein is CAWEPNQVETQYF. Written as DNA, the CDR3 is TGTGCCTGGGAACCGAACCAGGTAGAGACCCAGTACTTC.

In this sample, this clonotype turned up many times. The rearrangement joins TRBV20-1 to TRBJ2-5, with no clear D. Germline CDR1 is DFQATT and CDR2 is SNEGSKA (reference sequence). V was clipped by 8 bases and J by 4 bases, with 17 bases between them. CDR3 length: 13 amino acids. Here the CDR3 reads CSKQTASRETQYF. The CDR3 DNA reads as TGCAGTAAACAGACTGCGTCTCGAGAGACCCAGTACTTC.

This clonotype was seen only a few times. The chain employs TRBV12-5 and TRBJ2-3; D could derive from TRBD1 or TRBD2 (5 bases each). Germline CDR1 and CDR2: LGHNT and FRNRAP. The CDR3 runs to 18 residues. V was clipped by 1 base and J by 6 bases, with 23 bases between them. The CDR3 protein is CASGLAHTGTYGMDTQYF. The CDR3 nucleotides read TGTGCTAGTGGTTTGGCCCACACTGGGACCTACGGGATGGATACGCAGTATTTT.

This chain connects TRBV5-5 to TRBJ1-1; the D gene is possibly TRBD1 (6 bases). This CDR3 has 14 residues. Germline V gene lookup returns CDR1 SGHKS and CDR2 YYEKEE (reference sequence). Deletions cut 2 bases from V and 3 bases from J, with 11 bases between. The CDR3 reads CASSFRDTYTEAFF. The CDR3, as DNA: TGTGCCAGCAGCTTCCGGGACACATACACTGAAGCTTTCTTT.

The chain links TRBV5-1 to TRBJ1-1; 9 nucleotides align to TRBD1. V was clipped by 5 bases and J by 3 bases; unmatched bases: 2. The CDR3 is 13 amino acids. Germline CDR1 and CDR2: SGHRS and YFSETQ. The CDR3 spells CASRGQGYTEAFF. In DNA, the CDR3 is TGCGCCAGCAGAGGACAGGGGTACACTGAAGCTTTCTTT.

This clonotype has only a few counts. This sequence joins TRBV29-1 and TRBJ2-2, with a weak D call TRBD2 (5 bases). Germline CDR1 reads SQVTM; CDR2 reads ANQGSEA. Trimming pared 7 bases from V and 2 bases from J, leaving 14 bases between. There are 14 residues in the CDR3. CDR3 protein: CSATGGTNTGELFF. CDR3 bases: TGCAGCGCCACCGGAGGCACCAACACCGGGGAGCTGTTTTTT.

This clonotype has a count of ten or more. This chain connects TRBV10-3 to TRBJ2-2; D unresolved. V was trimmed by 1 base and J by 0 bases, leaving 15 bases between them. CDR3 length: 18 amino acids. CDR1 is ENHRY and CDR2 is SYGVKD in the germline V gene. The CDR3 protein is CAISEWGTAATNTGELFF. CDR3 DNA: TGTGCCATCAGTGAGTGGGGAACGGCAGCAACGAACACCGGGGAGCTGTTTTTT.

In this sample, this clonotype turned up a few times. The chain recombines TRBV5-4 with TRBJ1-1; possible D gene TRBD1, 6 bases. Germline values: CDR1 SGHNT, CDR2 YYREEE (reference sequence). The CDR3 is 15 amino acids. Deletions cut 4 bases from V and 0 bases from J, with 13 bases between. Written as DNA, the CDR3 is TGTGCCAGCAGCGGTCAGGGGCGCATGAACACTGAAGCTTTCTTT. It translates to CASSGQGRMNTEAFF. Looking up the rest from reference TRBV5-4 and TRBJ1-1 gives the full variable domain: ETGVTQSPTHLIKTRGQQVTLRCSSQSGHNTVSWYQQALGQGPQFIFQYYREEENGRGNFPPRFSGLQFPNYSSELNVNALELDDSALYLCASSGQGRMNTEAFFGQGTRLTVV.

CDR3 sequence: CASSPDSGTQYF. CDR3 sequence (DNA): TGTGCCAGCAGCCCGGACAGCGGGACCCAGTACTTC. The genes are TRBV12-3 or TRBV12-4 and TRBJ2-5; maybe TRBD1 (6 bases). This CDR3 comprises 12 residues. V lost 6 bases, J lost 7 bases, and 12 bases lay in between.

The chain is built from TRBV5-1 and TRBJ2-5; no clear D gene. The CDR3 spans 13 residues. The germline V gene has CDR1 SGHRS and CDR2 YFSETQ. V lost 8 bases to trimming and J lost 5 bases, with 16 bases between them. The CDR3 sequence is CASRPVLGETQYF. The CDR3 DNA reads TGCGCCAGTAGGCCCGTTTTAGGGGAGACCCAGTACTTC.

This clonotype was counted between two and nine times. The chain combines TRBV20-1 with TRBJ1-5; D remains unclear. The CDR3 loop spans 15 amino acids. V was clipped by 3 bases and J by 1 base, with 13 bases between them. Germline V gives CDR1 DFQATT, CDR2 SNEGSKA (reference sequence). CDR3 DNA: TGCAGTGCTAGTTATTGGTCTAGGAGCAATCAGCCCCAGCATTTT. Protein sequence: CSASYWSRSNQPQHF.

This clonotype came up a few times. This chain joins TRBV6-1 and TRBJ2-1, with 7 bases identical to TRBD1. Per the germline V gene, CDR1 is MNHNS and CDR2 is SASEGT. The CDR3 has 14 amino acids. The junction had 9 bases not matched to a gene; V was cut back by 7 bases and J by 6 bases. CDR3 region: CASKWSGQINEQFF. DNA for the CDR3: TGTGCCAGCAAGTGGTCGGGACAGATCAATGAGCAGTTCTTC.

The chain is built from TRBV20-1 and TRBJ2-2, with D perhaps TRBD2 (6 bases). The V gene's germline CDR1 is DFQATT and CDR2 SNEGSKA (reference sequence). This CDR3 has 15 amino acids. Trimming left V 2 bases short and J 5 bases short, with 15 bases between. CDR3 bases: TGCAGTGCTAGAACCCCCGGGACTGATACCGGGGAGCTGTTTTTT. This codes for CSARTPGTDTGELFF.

This clonotype showed up just a few times. V gene TRBV20-1 combines with J gene TRBJ1-1, with TRBD1 as a possible D gene (5 bases). Germline V lookup: CDR1 DFQATT, CDR2 SNEGSKA (reference sequence). The V end lost 0 bases, the J end lost 5 bases, and 16 bases lay between the germline ends. This CDR3 comprises 15 residues. The CDR3 DNA reads TGCAGTGCTAGAGACATCCAGGGAAGGGGTACTGAAGCTTTCTTT. Protein product: CSARDIQGRGTEAFF.

This clonotype showed up just a few times. The V and J genes are TRBV29-1 and TRBJ2-5, with D hard to call. The CDR3 contains 10 residues. Germline CDR1 SQVTM, CDR2 ANQGSEA. Trimming cost V 5 bases and J 5 bases, with 6 bases left between them. The CDR3 is CSVTRETQYF. The DNA of the CDR3 is TGCAGCGTTACAAGGGAGACCCAGTACTTC.

This clonotype appeared a few times. This chain joins TRBV5-1 and TRBJ2-1; 10 bases align to TRBD2. The germline V gene encodes CDR1 SGHRS and CDR2 YFSETQ. The CDR3 has 15 amino acids. Trimming removed 3 bases from V and 5 bases from J; junction bases left unmatched: 5. The CDR3 DNA reads TGCGCCAGCAGCTGGAGCGGGAGGGTAGACAATGAGCAGTTCTTC. Translated, it gives CASSWSGRVDNEQFF.

This clonotype was seen ten or more times. The chain uses TRBV7-6 and TRBJ2-7, with D possibly TRBD1 on 7 matching bases. Germline CDR1 reads SGHVS; CDR2 reads FNYEAQ. V shed 1 base and J shed 0 bases, with 16 bases lying between them. The CDR3 is 17 residues long. CDR3 residues: CASSLGGDRRSSYEQYF. The CDR3 DNA reads TGTGCCAGCAGCTTAGGGGGGGACAGAAGGAGCTCCTACGAGCAGTACTTC.

This clonotype was found a few times. The chain uses TRBV6-6 and TRBJ1-5; tentative D call: TRBD1 (5 bases). Trimming left V 8 bases short and J 2 bases short, with 10 bases between. CDR3 length equals 13 residues. Germline CDR1 and CDR2: MNHNY and SVGAGI (reference sequence). CDR3 amino acids: CASGGQGNQPQHF. Written as DNA, the CDR3 is TGTGCCAGCGGTGGACAAGGCAATCAGCCCCAGCATTTT.